Detailed here is one T cell receptor (beta chain). The CDR3 sequence is 15 residues long. V shed 3 bases and J shed 1 base, with 11 bases lying between them. The germline gives CDR1 LGHDT, CDR2 YNNKEL (reference sequence). Assay: immunoSEQ multiplex PCR; the TCRdb copy retains only in-frame clones and omits some. The data contain approximately 150,000 clones, more than 80% of them singletons. The data stem from a study of control samples from healthy donors and cancer patients. The gene calls are TRBV3-1 (or the pseudogene TRBV3-2) and TRBJ2-3; the D gene is possibly TRBD2 (5 bases). The TCR was taken from a man younger than 35 in good health. The material sequenced was blood. The CDR3: CASSHLPAGTDTQYF. In DNA, the CDR3 is TGTGCCAGCAGCCATTTACCAGCGGGCACAGATACGCAGTATTTT.